The 19 T cell receptor beta chains in this list originate from one sample, sequenced in a study of a mutant IDH1 vaccine in newly diagnosed glioma. The data were produced by immunoSEQ multiplex PCR, yet TCRdb's version contains in-frame clones alone and is incomplete. Of 40,000 to 50,000 clones detected, around 79% appear once; the ten largest clones hold approximately 6.5%. Stated time point: week 23, last vaccination. One vaccine dose held 300 ug of mutant IDH1 20-mer peptide and came with topical imiquimod. These receptors lack a known antigen. This specimen was PBMCs, taken from a glioma patient whose treatment included an IDH1 peptide vaccine. The receptor source for this set is a woman between 40 and 55 years old with glioma. Some clones in this sample may be carry-over from other donors' samples.

This chain uses TRBV9 with TRBJ2-6; D is unclear. V lost 0 bases and J 4 bases, leaving 8 bases between the germline ends. The CDR3 has 15 residues. CDR1 and CDR2 from the germline V gene are SGDLS and YYNGEE. Here the CDR3 reads CASSVGLTGANVLTF. CDR3 DNA sequence: TGTGCCAGCAGCGTAGGGCTAACCGGGGCCAACGTCCTGACTTTC. Drawing the rest from reference TRBV9 and TRBJ2-6, the complete variable domain is DSGVTQTPKHLITATGQRVTLRCSPRSGDLSVYWYQQSLDQGLQFLIQYYNGEERAKGNILERFSAQQFPDLHSELNLSSLELGDSALYFCASSVGLTGANVLTFGAGSRLTVL.

V usage is TRBV9 and J usage is TRBJ2-2; 8 bases fit TRBD1. The CDR3 has 19 residues. V was clipped by 3 bases and J by 6 bases; unmatched bases: 19. Germline loops: CDR1 SGDLS, CDR2 YYNGEE. Here the CDR3 reads CASSAGGSGRYRGSGELFF. The CDR3 DNA follows: TGTGCCAGCAGCGCCGGGGGCTCCGGTCGGTACAGGGGGTCCGGGGAGCTGTTTTTT.

The V and J genes are TRBV5-4 and TRBJ2-3, with D possibly being TRBD1 (5 bases). V was cut by 6 bases and J by 6 bases, with 14 bases left in between. Germline loops: CDR1 SGHNT, CDR2 YYREEE (reference sequence). This CDR3 spans 13 amino acids. The CDR3 loop reads CASIPAGSDTQYF. In DNA, the CDR3 is TGTGCCAGCATTCCTGCAGGGTCGGATACGCAGTATTTT.

In its sample, this clone was seen a few times. The chain combines TRBV19 with TRBJ1-1; TRBD1 agrees at 7 bases. Trimming took 6 bases from V and 1 from J; bases not matched to a gene: 5. Germline CDR1 and CDR2: LNHDA and SQIVND (reference sequence). The CDR3 consists of 14 residues. As DNA, the CDR3 is TGTGCCAGTAGCCGGGACAGCCGGAACACTGAAGCTTTCTTT. It encodes CASSRDSRNTEAFF.

The rearrangement uses TRBV2 and TRBJ2-3; D is uncertain. The CDR3 sequence is 14 residues long. CDR1 and CDR2 (germline): SNHLY, FYNNEI. Trimming cost V 4 bases and J 2 bases, with 10 bases left between them. The CDR3 region is CASSARRHTDTQYF. The DNA for the CDR3 is TGTGCCAGCAGTGCCCGGAGACACACAGATACGCAGTATTTT.

This chain uses TRBV4-3 with TRBJ2-2; D call uncertain. V was shortened by 0 bases and J by 6 bases, with 5 bases between the two germline ends. Germline V gene lookup returns CDR1 LGHNA and CDR2 YSLEER. The CDR3 is 13 amino acids. The CDR3 region is CASSQDGAGELFF. The CDR3 DNA is TGCGCCAGCAGCCAAGATGGGGCCGGGGAGCTGTTTTTT.

The chain has TRBV19 and TRBJ2-1; the D gene is possibly TRBD1 (7 bases). Germline-derived CDR1 and CDR2 are LNHDA and SQIVND (reference sequence). V was pared by 7 bases and J by 10 bases, with 20 bases between. The CDR3 is made up of 14 amino acids. The CDR3 DNA reads TGTGCCAGTAAATGGAGGAGGGACAGCGGAGAGCAGTTCTTC. It codes for CASKWRRDSGEQFF.

J is TRBJ1-1 and V is TRBV4-3; D gene unclear. The CDR3 sequence is 12 residues long. Trimming removed 2 bases at V and 11 bases at J, with 12 bases between. Germline V gene lookup returns CDR1 LGHNA and CDR2 YSLEER. CDR3 protein: CASSQTARAAFF. CDR3 bases: TGCGCCAGCAGCCAAACCGCCCGGGCGGCTTTCTTT.

This clone was observed a few times. V is TRBV5-1 and J is TRBJ1-1; unclear D gene. The CDR3 is 13 amino acids. V shed 0 bases and J shed 0 bases, with 3 bases lying between them. In germline, CDR1 is SGHRS, CDR2 YFSETQ. Written as DNA, the CDR3 is TGCGCCAGCAGCTTGGTAATGAACACTGAAGCTTTCTTT. Its protein is CASSLVMNTEAFF.

The chain joins TRBV5-4 to TRBJ2-1; D is unclear. Deletions cut 4 bases from V and 5 bases from J, with 7 bases between. CDR1 is SGHNT and CDR2 is YYREEE in the germline V gene (reference sequence). The CDR3 has 12 amino acids. As DNA, the CDR3 is TGTGCCAGCAGCCCCAGGAACAATGAGCAGTTCTTC. Translation gives CASSPRNNEQFF.

This chain links TRBV15 with TRBJ2-6; a weak D match, TRBD2 (5 bases). There are 15 residues in the CDR3. Germline V gene lookup returns CDR1 LNHNV and CDR2 YYDKDF (reference sequence). V was shortened by 6 bases and J by 0 bases, with 9 bases between the two germline ends. CDR3: CATSPRDSGANVLTF. The DNA of the CDR3 is TGTGCCACCAGTCCTCGGGACTCTGGGGCCAACGTCCTGACTTTC.

The gene calls are TRBV4-1 and TRBJ2-1; TRBD1 matches at 8 bases. Germline assignment: CDR1 MGHRA and CDR2 YSYEKL. This CDR3 contains 14 residues. J gave up 6 bases and V 6 bases, and 7 bases lay outside the gene matches. CDR3: CASSYRTGSNEQFF. The CDR3 region has the DNA TGCGCCAGCAGTTACCGGACAGGGTCCAATGAGCAGTTCTTC.

V gene TRBV11-2 combines with J gene TRBJ2-5, with a possible D match to TRBD1 (6 bases). Between the trimmed V and J ends, which lost 5 bases and 2 bases, there was a span of 12 bases. Germline V lookup: CDR1 SGHAT, CDR2 FQNNGV. The CDR3 totals 14 residues. This CDR3 is CASSRGHSQETQYF. CDR3 in DNA: TGTGCCAGCAGCAGGGGACATTCACAAGAGACCCAGTACTTC.

V gene TRBV2 combines with J gene TRBJ2-1; 9 positions match TRBD1. V lost 1 base to trimming and J lost 15 bases; unmatched junction nucleotides: 7. The CDR3 contains 13 residues. The germline gives CDR1 SNHLY, CDR2 FYNNEI. The CDR3 region has the DNA TGTGCCAGCAGTGAAGTGGGACAGGGTTTACCGTTCTTC. This codes for CASSEVGQGLPFF.

In this sample, this clone turned up once. The V call is TRBV19, the J call TRBJ1-1, with 9 positions matching TRBD1. The germline V gene encodes CDR1 LNHDA and CDR2 SQIVND (reference sequence). V shed 5 bases and J 3 bases; nucleotides not matched to a gene: 7. The CDR3 has 15 amino acids. DNA of the CDR3: TGTGCCAGTAGTGTGGACGACAGGGGGGACACTGAAGCTTTCTTT. Protein product: CASSVDDRGDTEAFF.

This sequence joins TRBV28 and TRBJ2-6, with 9 bases lining up with TRBD1. The germline V gene has CDR1 MDHEN and CDR2 SYDVKM. V dropped 7 bases and J dropped 0; count of bases not matched to a gene: 10. CDR3 size: 18 residues. DNA of the CDR3: TGTGCCAGCATCTCTCCGGGACAGGGCTTCTCTGGGGCCAACGTCCTGACTTTC. As protein: CASISPGQGFSGANVLTF.

The V call is TRBV29-1, the J call TRBJ2-3, with TRBD1 identical over 8 bases. Germline trimming cut 3 bases from V and 4 bases from J; bases unmatched to any gene: 15. Per germline, CDR1 SQVTM and CDR2 ANQGSEA. The CDR3 spans 17 residues. CDR3 amino acids: CSVDPGQVPSGADTQYF. The CDR3 nucleotides read TGCAGCGTTGACCCGGGACAGGTCCCAAGTGGGGCAGATACGCAGTATTTT.

This chain uses TRBV20-1 with TRBJ2-1; D ambiguous. The CDR3 length is 10 residues. Germline loops: CDR1 DFQATT, CDR2 SNEGSKA (reference sequence). Trimming left V 0 bases short and J 8 bases short, with 2 bases between. CDR3 nucleotide sequence: TGCAGTGCTAGAGATTATGAGCAGTTCTTC. Its protein is CSARDYEQFF.

V is TRBV4-1 and J is TRBJ1-5, with TRBD1 identical over 7 bases. CDR1 is MGHRA and CDR2 is YSYEKL in the germline V gene. The CDR3 extends over 15 amino acids. With V trimmed by 3 bases and J by 4 bases, 6 bases remained unmatched. CDR3 nucleotide sequence: TGCGCCAGCAGCCAGGTGCAGGGGGGGAATCAGCCCCAGCATTTT. Translated: CASSQVQGGNQPQHF.